Presented here are 3 T cell receptor beta chains from one specimen sequenced in a study of PD-L1 blockade in urothelial cancer. The repertoire was sequenced with immunoSEQ multiplex PCR; TCRdb's copy has only in-frame clones and lacks some. The sample holds about 130,000 clones; roughly 83% are singletons and the top ten take 2.4%. Time point indicated: peripheral blood 6 weeks after treatment start. Sequenced here: PBMCs, sampled around atezolizumab (anti-PD-L1) treatment. The receptor source for this set is a man aged 50-60 years with urothelial cancer.

This chain joins TRBV19 and TRBJ1-1, with D possibly matching TRBD1 (5 bases). Trimming left V 5 bases short and J 1 base short, with 20 bases between. Germline values: CDR1 LNHDA, CDR2 SQIVND (reference sequence). This CDR3 region has 17 residues. The CDR3 protein is CASSLVGGSVGNTEAFF. In DNA form, the CDR3 reads TGTGCCAGTAGTCTGGTCGGGGGGTCAGTTGGGAACACTGAAGCTTTCTTT.

The genes are TRBV5-1 and TRBJ2-1, with 11 bases matching TRBD2. The V segment lost 4 bases and the J segment 7 bases; nucleotides outside the gene matches: 7. Germline CDR1 is SGHRS and CDR2 is YFSETQ. This CDR3 has 15 amino acids. The DNA for the CDR3 is TGCGCCAGCAGCGGGAGGACTAGCGGGTGGAATGAGCAGTTCTTC. Translation gives CASSGRTSGWNEQFF.

CDR3 sequence (DNA): TGTGCCAGCAGCGGGACTAGGCGACACAATGAGCAGTTCTTC. This encodes CASSGTRRHNEQFF. The chain has TRBV9 and TRBJ2-1; 7 bases align to TRBD2. Germline CDR1 reads SGDLS; CDR2 reads YYNGEE. This CDR3 is built from 14 residues. The V and J ends lost 3 bases and 5 bases, in that order; junction bases with no gene match: 5.